The sequence of this T cell receptor beta chain was determined in a study of identical twins. Notes on the study in general: Models, which agreed with sharing between unrelated individuals, nonetheless underestimated the out-of-frame TCR alpha sharing seen in monozygotic twins. Twins shared beta out-of-frame sequences in excess, but this excess was weaker. Diverse VJ usage suggested most zero-insertion clonotypes were not invariant T cells.

From germline, CDR1 is ENHRY and CDR2 SYGVKD. Trimming cost V 8 bases and J 4 bases, with 14 bases left between them. The CDR3 consists of 14 residues. TCRdb re-called the 5' RACE reads through MiXCR, storing one row per CDR3 protein. In the table there are roughly 700,000 distinct CDR3 sequences, around 8.3% of which are singletons. About this clonotype itself: Its target is not known.

These same data were also listed under a study on yellow fever vaccine responses in identical twins.

This TCR derives from a woman between 18 and 29 years old in good health. The chain uses TRBV10-3 and TRBJ2-2; D gene ambiguous. The sequenced sample consisted of PBMCs. CDR3 loop: CAIAQAPGTGELFF. Here the CDR3 DNA reads TGTGCCATCGCACAAGCGCCGGGCACCGGGGAGCTGTTTTTT.